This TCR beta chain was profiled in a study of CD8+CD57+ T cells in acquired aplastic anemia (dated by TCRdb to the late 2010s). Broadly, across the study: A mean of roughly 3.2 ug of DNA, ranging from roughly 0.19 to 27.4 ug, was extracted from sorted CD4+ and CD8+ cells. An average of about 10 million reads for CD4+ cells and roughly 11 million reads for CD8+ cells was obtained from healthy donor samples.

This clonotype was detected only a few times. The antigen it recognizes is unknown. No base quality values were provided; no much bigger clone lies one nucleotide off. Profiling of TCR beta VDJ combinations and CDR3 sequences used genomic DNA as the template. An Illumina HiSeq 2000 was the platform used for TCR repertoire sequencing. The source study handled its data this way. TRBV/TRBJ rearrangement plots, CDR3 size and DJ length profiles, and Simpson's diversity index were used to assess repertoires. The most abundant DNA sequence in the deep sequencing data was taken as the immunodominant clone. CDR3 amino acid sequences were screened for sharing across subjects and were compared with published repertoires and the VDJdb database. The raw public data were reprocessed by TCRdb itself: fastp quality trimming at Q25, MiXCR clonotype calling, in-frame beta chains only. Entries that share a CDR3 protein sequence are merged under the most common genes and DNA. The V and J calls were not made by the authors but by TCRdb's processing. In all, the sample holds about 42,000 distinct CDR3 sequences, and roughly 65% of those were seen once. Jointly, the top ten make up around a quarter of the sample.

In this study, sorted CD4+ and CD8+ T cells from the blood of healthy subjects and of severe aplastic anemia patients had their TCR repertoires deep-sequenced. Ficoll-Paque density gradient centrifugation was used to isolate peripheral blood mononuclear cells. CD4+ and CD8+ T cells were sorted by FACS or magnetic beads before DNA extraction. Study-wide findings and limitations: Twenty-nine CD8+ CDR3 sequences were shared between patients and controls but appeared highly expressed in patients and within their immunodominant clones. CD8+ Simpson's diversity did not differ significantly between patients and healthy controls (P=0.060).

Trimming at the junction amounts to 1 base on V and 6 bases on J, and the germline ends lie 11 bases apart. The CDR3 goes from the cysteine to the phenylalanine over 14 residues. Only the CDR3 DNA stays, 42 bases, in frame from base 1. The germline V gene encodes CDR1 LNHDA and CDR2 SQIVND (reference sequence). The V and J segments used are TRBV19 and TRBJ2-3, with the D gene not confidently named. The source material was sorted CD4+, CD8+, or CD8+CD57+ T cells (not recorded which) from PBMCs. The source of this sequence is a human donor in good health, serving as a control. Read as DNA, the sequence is TGTGCCAGTAGTATAGGGCGGAAGGAGGATACGCAGTATTTT. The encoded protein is CASSIGRKEDTQYF. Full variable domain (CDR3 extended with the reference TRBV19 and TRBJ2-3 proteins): DGGITQSPKYLFRKEGQNVTLSCEQNLNHDAMYWYRQDPGQGLRLIYYSQIVNDFQKGDIAEGYSVSREKKESFPLTVTSAQKNPTAFYLCASSIGRKEDTQYFGPGTRLTVL.